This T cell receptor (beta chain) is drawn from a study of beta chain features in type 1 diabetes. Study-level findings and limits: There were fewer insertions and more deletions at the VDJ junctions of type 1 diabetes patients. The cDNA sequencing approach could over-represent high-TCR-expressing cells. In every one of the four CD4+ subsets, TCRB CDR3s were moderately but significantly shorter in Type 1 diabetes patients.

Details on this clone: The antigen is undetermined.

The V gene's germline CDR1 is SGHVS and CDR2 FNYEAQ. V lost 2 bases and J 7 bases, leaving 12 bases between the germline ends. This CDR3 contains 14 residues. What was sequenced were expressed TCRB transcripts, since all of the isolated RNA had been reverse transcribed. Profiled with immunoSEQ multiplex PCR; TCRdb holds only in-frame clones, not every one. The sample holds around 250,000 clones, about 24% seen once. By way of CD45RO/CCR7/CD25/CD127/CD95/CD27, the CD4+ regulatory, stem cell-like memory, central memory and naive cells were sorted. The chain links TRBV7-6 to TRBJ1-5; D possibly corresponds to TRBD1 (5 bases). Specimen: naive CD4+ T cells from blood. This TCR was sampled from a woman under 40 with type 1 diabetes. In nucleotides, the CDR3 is TGTGCCAGCAGCTTACAAGGGGCTGGGCAGCCCCAGCATTTT. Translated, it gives CASSLQGAGQPQHF.